This passage covers 13 T cell receptor beta chains from one sample sequenced in a study of T cell repertoires in cytomegalovirus infection. The antigens of these receptors remain unknown. TCRdb passed the reads through MiXCR, listing each CDR3 protein once. This sample yields about 570,000 distinct CDR3 sequences, of which around two fifths are seen a single time; 48% belongs to the top ten. The source material was cultured PBMCs, sampled from culture after CMV antigen stimulation. These receptors all stem from a human donor in good health (CMV status not recorded). Some clones in this sample may be carry-over from other donors' samples.

About this clonotype: This may stem from a read error, because a much larger clone lies one nucleotide away. The chain has TRBV7-6 and TRBJ2-5; tentatively, D is TRBD1 or TRBD2 (5 bases each). The CDR3 runs to 18 residues. The ends were cut back, 5 bases at V and 3 bases at J, with 25 bases in the middle. The germline V gene has CDR1 SGHVS and CDR2 FNYEAQ. In DNA, the CDR3 is TGTGCCAGCAGCAGACCCCAAGAGGAAGAGGGGACGGAAGAGACCCAGTACTTC. It encodes CASSRPQEEEGTEETQYF.

This chain connects TRBV5-6 to TRBJ1-4; no firm D call. Germline loops: CDR1 SGHDT, CDR2 YYEEEE. This CDR3 is built from 14 residues. V shed 3 bases and J shed 4 bases, with 10 bases lying between them. For the CDR3, the DNA is TGTGCCAGCAGCTACAGAACTAGTAATGAAAAACTGTTTTTT. Translation: CASSYRTSNEKLFF.

The rearrangement joins TRBV27 to TRBJ2-5, with D possibly being TRBD1 or TRBD2 (6 bases each). This CDR3 comprises 14 residues. Trimming shortened V by 6 bases and J by 5 bases, and 16 bases separated the two germline ends. Germline V gene data show CDR1 as MNHEY and CDR2 as SMNVEV (reference sequence). The CDR3 nucleotides read TGTGCCAGCAGACGGGGGCTCGAGATGGAGACCCAGTACTTC. It specifies CASRRGLEMETQYF.

This clonotype appeared a few times. V and J are TRBV6-1 and TRBJ1-1; a weak D match, TRBD1 (6 bases). V was trimmed by 6 bases and J by 2 bases, leaving 22 bases between them. Germline lookup yields CDR1 MNHNS and CDR2 SASEGT. CDR3 length: 17 residues. The chain's CDR3 is CASRYRVHGQINTEAFF. The CDR3 DNA sequence: TGTGCCAGCAGATATCGAGTTCACGGACAGATAAACACTGAAGCTTTCTTT.

The V gene is TRBV7-9, the J gene TRBJ2-7; D remains ambiguous. This CDR3 is built from 15 residues. V was shortened by 2 bases and J by 4 bases, with 15 bases between the two germline ends. The germline gives CDR1 SEHNR, CDR2 FQNEAQ (reference sequence). CDR3 in amino acids: CASSLSLGILYEQYF. DNA of the CDR3: TGTGCCAGCAGCTTAAGCTTGGGGATCCTATACGAGCAGTACTTC. Together with reference TRBV7-9 and TRBJ2-7, the CDR3 gives the full variable domain: DTGVSQNPRHKITKRGQNVTFRCDPISEHNRLYWYRQTLGQGPEFLTYFQNEAQLEKSRLLSDRFSAERPKGSFSTLEIQRTEQGDSAMYLCASSLSLGILYEQYFGPGTRLTVT.

This clonotype was picked up a small number of times. The chain couples TRBV7-2 to TRBJ2-1; tentative D call: TRBD2 (5 bases). This CDR3 has 16 residues. From germline, CDR1 is SGHTA and CDR2 FQGNSA. V lost 2 bases and J 7 bases, leaving 18 bases between the germline ends. The CDR3 bases are TGTGCCAGCAGCTTACTATCGTCAGGCTCGGGGAATGAGCAGTTCTTC. This sequence encodes CASSLLSSGSGNEQFF.

Notes on this clonotype: The junction and the germline gene differ at one end; a read error may be behind it. The chain recombines TRBV4-2 with TRBJ1-3; perhaps TRBD1 as D (5 bases). From germline, CDR1 is LGHNA and CDR2 YNFKEQ. The CDR3 has 16 residues. The CDR3 sequence: CASSQDPGKPGNTMYF. The CDR3 DNA is TGTGCCAGCAGCCAAGATCCAGGGAAGCCTGGAAACACCATGTATTTT.

A few counts support this clonotype. The V and J genes are TRBV10-3 and TRBJ1-4; D uncertain. This CDR3 is 14 amino acids long. Trimming shortened V by 0 bases and J by 7 bases, and 9 bases separated the two germline ends. The V gene's germline CDR1 is ENHRY and CDR2 SYGVKD. DNA for the CDR3: TGTGCCATCAGTGAGTCCCAGGCAGGTGAAAAACTGTTTTTT. Amino acid sequence: CAISESQAGEKLFF.

The chain combines TRBV10-3 with TRBJ1-4; perhaps TRBD1 as D (5 bases). Trimming left V 7 bases short and J 6 bases short, with 15 bases between. Germline assignment: CDR1 ENHRY and CDR2 SYGVKD. This CDR3 region has 14 residues. The CDR3: CAINAGTGDEKLFF. CDR3 nucleotides: TGTGCCATCAATGCCGGGACGGGTGATGAAAAACTGTTTTTT.

This chain connects TRBV15 to TRBJ2-3; maybe TRBD1 (6 bases). Germline lookup yields CDR1 LNHNV and CDR2 YYDKDF (reference sequence). The CDR3 is made up of 15 amino acids. The germline V and J ends were trimmed by 1 base and 5 bases, with 13 bases remaining between them. CDR3 sequence: CATSRVNRAGDTQYF. CDR3 bases: TGTGCCACCAGCAGAGTGAACAGGGCGGGAGATACGCAGTATTTT. The entire variable domain, with the rest obtained from reference TRBV15 and TRBJ2-3, is as follows: DAMVIQNPRYQVTQFGKPVTLSCSQTLNHNVMYWYQQKSSQAPKLLFHYYDKDFNNEADTPDNFQSRRPNTSFCFLDIRSPGLGDTAMYLCATSRVNRAGDTQYFGPGTRLTVL.

This clonotype was counted at least ten times. This chain joins TRBV7-2 and TRBJ2-1; D may be TRBD2 (7 bases). The V and J ends lost 1 base and 7 bases respectively, with 14 bases between them. The germline gives CDR1 SGHTA, CDR2 FQGNSA. The CDR3 length is 15 residues. Here the CDR3 reads CASSLVGGPGNEQFF. CDR3 nucleotide sequence: TGTGCCAGCAGCTTAGTGGGGGGGCCGGGTAATGAGCAGTTCTTC.

This clonotype was counted only a few times. The V gene is TRBV7-8, the J gene TRBJ2-5, with TRBD2 as a possible D gene (6 bases). Germline CDR1 reads SGHVS; CDR2 reads FQNEAQ. This CDR3 has 16 residues. V was cut by 5 bases and J by 5 bases, with 21 bases left in between. CDR3: CASSRGTSRSLETQYF. The CDR3 DNA follows: TGTGCCAGCAGCCGGGGTACTAGCCGGTCTTTGGAGACCCAGTACTTC.

In this sample, this clonotype turned up many times. The chain is built from TRBV6-1 and TRBJ1-3, with D perhaps matching TRBD1 (5 bases). V was pared by 3 bases and J by 2 bases, with 8 bases between. Looked up from germline, CDR1 is MNHNS and CDR2 is SASEGT. This CDR3 has 14 residues. In DNA, the CDR3 is TGTGCCAGCAGTGAGCGGGGCGCTGGAAACACCATATATTTT. It specifies CASSERGAGNTIYF.